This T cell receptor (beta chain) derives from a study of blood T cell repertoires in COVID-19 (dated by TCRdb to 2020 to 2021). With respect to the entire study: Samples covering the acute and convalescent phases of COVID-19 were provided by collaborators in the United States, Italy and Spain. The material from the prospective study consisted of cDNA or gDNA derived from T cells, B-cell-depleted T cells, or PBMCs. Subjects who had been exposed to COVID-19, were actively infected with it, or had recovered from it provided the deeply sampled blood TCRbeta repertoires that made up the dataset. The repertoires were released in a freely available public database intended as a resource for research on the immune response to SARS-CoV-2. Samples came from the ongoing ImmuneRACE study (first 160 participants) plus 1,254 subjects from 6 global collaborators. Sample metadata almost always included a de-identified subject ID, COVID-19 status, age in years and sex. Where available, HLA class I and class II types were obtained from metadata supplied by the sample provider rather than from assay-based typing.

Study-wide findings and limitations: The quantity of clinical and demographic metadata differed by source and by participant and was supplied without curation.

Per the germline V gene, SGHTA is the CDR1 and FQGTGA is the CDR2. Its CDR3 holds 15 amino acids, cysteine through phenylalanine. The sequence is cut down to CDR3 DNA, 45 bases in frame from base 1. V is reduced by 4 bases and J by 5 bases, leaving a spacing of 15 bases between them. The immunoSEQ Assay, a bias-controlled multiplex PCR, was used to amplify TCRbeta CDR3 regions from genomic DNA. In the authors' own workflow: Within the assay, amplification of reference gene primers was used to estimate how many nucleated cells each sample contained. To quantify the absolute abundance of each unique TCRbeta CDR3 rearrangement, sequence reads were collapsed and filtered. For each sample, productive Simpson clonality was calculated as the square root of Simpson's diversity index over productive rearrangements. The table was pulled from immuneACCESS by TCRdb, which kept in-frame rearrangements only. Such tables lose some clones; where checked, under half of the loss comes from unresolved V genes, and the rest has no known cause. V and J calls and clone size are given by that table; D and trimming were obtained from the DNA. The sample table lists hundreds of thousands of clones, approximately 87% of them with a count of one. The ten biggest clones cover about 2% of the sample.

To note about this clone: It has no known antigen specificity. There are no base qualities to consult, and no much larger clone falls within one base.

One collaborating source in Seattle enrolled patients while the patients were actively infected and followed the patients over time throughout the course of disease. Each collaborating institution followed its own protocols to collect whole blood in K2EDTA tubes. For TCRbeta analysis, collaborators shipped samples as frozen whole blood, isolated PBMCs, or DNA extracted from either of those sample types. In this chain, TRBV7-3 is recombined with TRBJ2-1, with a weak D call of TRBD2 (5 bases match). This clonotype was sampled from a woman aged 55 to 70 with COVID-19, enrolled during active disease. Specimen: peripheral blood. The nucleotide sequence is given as TGTGCCAGCAGCTCGCGACGAGGGCCCGACAATGAGCAGTTCTTC. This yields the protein CASSSRRGPDNEQFF.